The clone carrying this TCR beta chain has at least ten counts. The antigen is undetermined. Used for diagnoses were clinical symptoms, serum thyroxine and TRAb, thyroid ultrasound and orbital computed tomography. Using roughly 9.4 ml of fresh peripheral blood, PBMCs were prepared. The data derive from a study of T cells in Graves' hyperthyroidism and ophthalmopathy. General observations from the study: The authors' 13 V-J model separated ophthalmopathy from stable hyperthyroidism. Median prediction lead before ophthalmopathy onset was about 6.7 months with the model.

The ends were cut back, 4 bases at V and 4 bases at J, with 11 bases in the middle. Germline-derived CDR1 and CDR2 are MDHEN and SYDVKM. The CDR3 runs 13 residues. Using RNA transcripts as the source, TCR beta CDR3 regions were amplified. HTBI primers were employed in a first-round RT-PCR of the TCR CDR3. A single record per CDR3 protein comes from TCRdb applying MiXCR to the multiplex PCR reads. The profile shows fewer than 550,000 distinct CDR3 sequences, about a sixth of them singletons. The clonotype was recovered from a woman aged 18 to 35 with Graves' hyperthyroidism. The sequencing sample was made of blood. This rearrangement joins TRBV28 to TRBJ2-7; the D call may be TRBD1 or TRBD2 (5 bases each). Written as DNA, the CDR3 is TGTGCCAGCAGTTCGGGACCGCAATACGAGCAGTACTTC. Translating it yields CASSSGPQYEQYF.